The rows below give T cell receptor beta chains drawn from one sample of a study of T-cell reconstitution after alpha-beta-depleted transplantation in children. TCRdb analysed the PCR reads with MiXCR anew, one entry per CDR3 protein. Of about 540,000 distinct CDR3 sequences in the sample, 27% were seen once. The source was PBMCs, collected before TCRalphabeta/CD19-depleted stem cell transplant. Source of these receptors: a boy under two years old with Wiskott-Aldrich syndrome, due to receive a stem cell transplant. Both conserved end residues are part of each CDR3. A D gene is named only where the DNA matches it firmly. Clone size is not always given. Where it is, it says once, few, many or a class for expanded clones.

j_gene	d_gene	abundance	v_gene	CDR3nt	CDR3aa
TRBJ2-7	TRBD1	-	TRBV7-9	TGTGCCAGCAGCTTAGCCGGGACAGGGATATCCTACGAGCAGTACTTC	CASSLAGTGISYEQYF
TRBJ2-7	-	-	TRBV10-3	TGTGCCATCAGCCAGGGCACTACCTCCTACGAGCAGTACTTC	CAISQGTTSYEQYF
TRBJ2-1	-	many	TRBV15	TGTGCCACCAGCAGAGATCAGGTTTACAATGAGCAGTTCTTC	CATSRDQVYNEQFF
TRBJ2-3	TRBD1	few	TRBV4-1	TGCGCCAGCAGCCACCGCAGGGGGACCGTGGGCACAGATACGCAGTATTTT	CASSHRRGTVGTDTQYF
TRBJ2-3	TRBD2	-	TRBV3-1	TGTGCCAGCAGCCATATACAGGGACTAGAAGGCACAGATACGCAGTATTTT	CASSHIQGLEGTDTQYF
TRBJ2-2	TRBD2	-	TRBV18	TGTGCCAGCTCACCAAGGACTAGTCGAGGAACCGGGGAGCTGTTTTTT	CASSPRTSRGTGELFF
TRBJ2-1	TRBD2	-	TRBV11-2	TGTGCCAGCAGCCCACTAGCGGGAGGGAAGTTCTTC	CASSPLAGGKFF
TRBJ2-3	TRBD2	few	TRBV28	TGTGCCAGCAGTCTTATGATCGGGACTAGCGAAGGGTGGGATACGCAGTATTTT	CASSLMIGTSEGWDTQYF
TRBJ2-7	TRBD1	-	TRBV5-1	TGCGCCAGCAGCCCATCATTCGAGACAGGGCCCTACGAGCAGTACTTC	CASSPSFETGPYEQYF
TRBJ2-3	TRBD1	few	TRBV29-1	TGCAGCGTCCAGGGGGGCACAGATACGCAGTATTTT	CSVQGGTDTQYF
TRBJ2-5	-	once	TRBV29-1	TGCAGCGTGGAGAAGGTGCGGGAGACCCAGTACTTC	CSVEKVRETQYF
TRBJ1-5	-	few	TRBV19	TGTGCCAGTAGGCCGGGACGGAGACCTCTCGGTCAGCCCCAGCATTTT	CASRPGRRPLGQPQHF
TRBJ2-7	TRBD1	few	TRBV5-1	TGTGCCAGCAGCTTGGCTACAGGGGCCTACGAGCAGTACTTC	CASSLATGAYEQYF
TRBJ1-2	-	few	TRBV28	TGTGCCAGCAGCTCGATTGAGGGAAGTAATGGCTATGGCTACACCTTC	CASSSIEGSNGYGYTF
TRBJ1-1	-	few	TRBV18	TGTGCCAGCTCACCAACCCGGGACGTAAACACTGAAGCTTTCTTT	CASSPTRDVNTEAFF
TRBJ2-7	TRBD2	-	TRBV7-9	TGTGCCAGCAGCTTAGCCGCGGGAGGGCCCGAGCAGTACTTC	CASSLAAGGPEQYF
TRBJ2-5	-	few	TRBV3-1	TGTGCCAGCAGCCAAGGGGGGTTCACGGAGACCCAGTACTTC	CASSQGGFTETQYF
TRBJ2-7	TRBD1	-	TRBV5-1	TGCGCCAGCAGCACCGGACAGGGGGGGAAGCAGTACTTC	CASSTGQGGKQYF
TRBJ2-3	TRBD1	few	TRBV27	TGTGCCAGCAGATCCAGGGGGACCACAGATACGCAGTATTTT	CASRSRGTTDTQYF
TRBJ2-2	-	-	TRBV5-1	TGCGCCAGCAGCGTATCAGGGGCTAACACCGGGGAGCTGTTTTTT	CASSVSGANTGELFF
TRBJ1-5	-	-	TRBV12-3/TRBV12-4	TGTGCCAGCAGTTTAGCGCTTGGGTCTGGCAATCAGCCCCAGCATTTT	CASSLALGSGNQPQHF
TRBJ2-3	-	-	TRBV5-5	TGTGCCAGCAGCTTGGACCTCCTTAGCACAGATACGCAGTATTTT	CASSLDLLSTDTQYF
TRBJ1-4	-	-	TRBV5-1	TGCGCCAGCAGCTCGGACGGGTCTAATGAAAAACTGTTTTTT	CASSSDGSNEKLFF
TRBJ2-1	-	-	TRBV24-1	TGTGCCACCAGTGATCCTGAGGGGACAACCTACAATGAGCAGTTCTTC	CATSDPEGTTYNEQFF
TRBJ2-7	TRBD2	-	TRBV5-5	TGTGCCAGCAGCTTTGGGACTAGCGGACTATCCTACGAGCAGTACTTC	CASSFGTSGLSYEQYF
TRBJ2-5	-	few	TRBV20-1	TGCAGTGCTAGAGTCGGGGACGGAGGATCACAAGAGACCCAGTACTTC	CSARVGDGGSQETQYF
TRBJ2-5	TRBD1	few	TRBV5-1	TGCGCCAGCAGCTGGACAGGGACCTCATCGGAGACCCAGTACTTC	CASSWTGTSSETQYF
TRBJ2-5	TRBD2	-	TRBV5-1	TGCGCCAGCAGCTTGGGGCCTAGCGGGGTACTGTACCAAGAGACCCAGTACTTC	CASSLGPSGVLYQETQYF
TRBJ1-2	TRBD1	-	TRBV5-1	TGCGCCAGCAGCTTGGGACAGGGGGCGTGGAATGGCTACACCTTC	CASSLGQGAWNGYTF
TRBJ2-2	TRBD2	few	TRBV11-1	TGTGCCAGCAGTGTCACCATAGCGGGATTAAGAAGCGCCGGGGAGCTGTTTTTT	CASSVTIAGLRSAGELFF
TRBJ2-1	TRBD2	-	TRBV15	TGTGCCACCAGCAGAGGGAAGACTAGCGGGAATAATGAGCAGTTCTTC	CATSRGKTSGNNEQFF
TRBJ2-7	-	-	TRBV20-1	TGCAGTGCTAGAAGGACGTTTAGCTCCTACGAGCAGTACTTC	CSARRTFSSYEQYF
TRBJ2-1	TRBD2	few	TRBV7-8	TGTGCCAGCAGCTTGGGGACTAACGACAATGAGCAGTTCTTC	CASSLGTNDNEQFF
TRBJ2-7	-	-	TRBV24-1	TGTGCCACACCGACTATCCTCTACGAGCAGTACTTC	CATPTILYEQYF
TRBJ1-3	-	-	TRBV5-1	TGCGCCAGCAGCTTGGCGTCGTTCTCTGGAAACACCATATATTTT	CASSLASFSGNTIYF
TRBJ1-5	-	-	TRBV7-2	TGTGCCAGCAGCTTAGCGCGGCCTGGGGGGCAGCCCCAGCATTTT	CASSLARPGGQPQHF
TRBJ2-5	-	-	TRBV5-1	TGCGCCAGCAGCTTGGTAGAGGGTTTGGAGACCCAGTACTTC	CASSLVEGLETQYF
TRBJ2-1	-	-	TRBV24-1	TGTGCCACCAGCGGGTGGCCGGCGCATAATGAGCAGTTCTTC	CATSGWPAHNEQFF
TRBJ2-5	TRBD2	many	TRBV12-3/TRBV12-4	TGTGCCAGCAGCGGACTAGCGGGAGGCGGGACCCAGTACTTC	CASSGLAGGGTQYF